This T cell receptor beta chain was identified in a study of CD8+CD57+ T cells in acquired aplastic anemia. Study information: The study obtained an average of roughly 3 ug of DNA from sorted CD4+ and CD8+ cells.

With 4 bases removed from V and 3 bases from J, the gap between germline ends came to 18 bases. The germline V gene encodes CDR1 MGHDK and CDR2 SYGVNS. The CDR3 runs 16 residues. Study-level results: Patients versus controls showed no significant CD8+ Simpson's diversity difference. Found in both controls and patients were around 30 CD8+ CDR3 sequences.

In the case of this clonotype: What it binds is not known.

Genomic DNA was employed as the template in profiling TCR beta VDJ and CDR3. Each CDR3 protein gets one entry after TCRdb re-called the reads with MiXCR. The sample shows tens of thousands of distinct CDR3 sequences, 76% of them seen only once. This sequence was found in a human donor in good health, serving as a control. Sequencing used sorted CD4+, CD8+, or CD8+CD57+ T cells (not recorded which) from PBMCs. The chain employs TRBV25-1 and TRBJ1-1, with D possibly being TRBD1 (5 bases). CDR3 bases: TGTGCCAGCAGTGTTTCAGGGTTAAGGCGACACACTGAAGCTTTCTTT. Its protein product is CASSVSGLRRHTEAFF. Full variable domain (rest looked up from reference TRBV25-1 and TRBJ1-1): EADIYQTPRYLVIGTGKKITLECSQTMGHDKMYWYQQDPGMELHLIHYSYGVNSTEKGDLSSESTVSRIRTEHFPLTLESARPSHTSQYLCASSVSGLRRHTEAFFGQGTRLTVV.